This T cell receptor (beta chain) was retrieved from a study of T cells in localized non-small cell lung cancer. Overall study findings and caveats: Exceeding tumor, uninvolved adjacent lung had the highest T cell clonality. Out of the top 100 tumor clones, a median roughly 50 were seen in adjacent lung. With higher T cell density in blood came longer overall survival. Sequencing was limited to one tumor region, leaving the possibility of heterogeneity open.

The table came from immunoSEQ multiplex PCR; TCRdb's copy has only in-frame clones and leaves some out. The sample consists of 40,000 to 55,000 clones, around 86% of them appearing once. This clone has only a few counts. As yet, its antigen is unknown. From germline, CDR1 is MGHRA and CDR2 YSYEKL. This CDR3 has 17 amino acids. V lost 4 bases and J lost 1; bases outside the gene matches: 5. Sequencing used peripheral blood mononuclear cells, obtained before any cancer treatment. V gene TRBV4-1 combines with J gene TRBJ2-5; 14 nucleotides align to TRBD2. This TCR was recovered from a man between 40 and 70 years old with stage III lung adenocarcinoma. The CDR3 region has the DNA TGCGCCAGCAGCCCGGGGACTAGCGGGGGCCTCCAAGAGACCCAGTACTTC. Its protein is CASSPGTSGGLQETQYF.